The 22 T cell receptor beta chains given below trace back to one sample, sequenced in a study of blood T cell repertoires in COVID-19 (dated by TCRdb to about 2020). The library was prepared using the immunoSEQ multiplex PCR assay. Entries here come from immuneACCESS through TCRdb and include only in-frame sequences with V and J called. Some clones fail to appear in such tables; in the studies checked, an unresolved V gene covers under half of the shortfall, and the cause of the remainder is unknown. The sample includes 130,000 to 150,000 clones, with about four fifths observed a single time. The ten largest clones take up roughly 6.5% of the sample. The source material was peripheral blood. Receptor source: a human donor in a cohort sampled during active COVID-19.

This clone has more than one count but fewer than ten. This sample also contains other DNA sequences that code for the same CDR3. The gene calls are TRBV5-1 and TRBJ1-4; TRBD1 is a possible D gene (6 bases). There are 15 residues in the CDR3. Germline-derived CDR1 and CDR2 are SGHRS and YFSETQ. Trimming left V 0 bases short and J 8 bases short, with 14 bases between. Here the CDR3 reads CASSLDRTVTEKLFF. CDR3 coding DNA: TGCGCCAGCAGCTTGGATAGGACAGTTACAGAAAAACTGTTTTTT.

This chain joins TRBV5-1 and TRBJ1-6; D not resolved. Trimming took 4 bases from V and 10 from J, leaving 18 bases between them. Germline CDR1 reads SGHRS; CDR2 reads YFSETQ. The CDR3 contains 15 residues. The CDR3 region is CASSLDVGEGSPLHF. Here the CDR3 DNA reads TGCGCCAGCAGCCTGGACGTGGGTGAGGGCTCACCCCTCCACTTT.

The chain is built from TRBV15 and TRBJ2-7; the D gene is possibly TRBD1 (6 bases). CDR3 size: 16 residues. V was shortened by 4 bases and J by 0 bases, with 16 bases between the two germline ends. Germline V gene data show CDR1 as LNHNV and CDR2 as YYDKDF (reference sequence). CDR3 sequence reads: CATSNHAGVNSYEQYF. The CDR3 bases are TGTGCCACCAGCAATCACGCAGGGGTCAACTCCTACGAGCAGTACTTC.

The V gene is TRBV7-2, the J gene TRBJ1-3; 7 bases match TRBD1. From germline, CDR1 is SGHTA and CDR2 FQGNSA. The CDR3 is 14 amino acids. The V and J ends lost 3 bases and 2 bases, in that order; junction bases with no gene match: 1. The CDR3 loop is CASSFQGAGNTIYF. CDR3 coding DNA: TGTGCCAGCAGCTTCCAGGGGGCTGGAAACACCATATATTTT.

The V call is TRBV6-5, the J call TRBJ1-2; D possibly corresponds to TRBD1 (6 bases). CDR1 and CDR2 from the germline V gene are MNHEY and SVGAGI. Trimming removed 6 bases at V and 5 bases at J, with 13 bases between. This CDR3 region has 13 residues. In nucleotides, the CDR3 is TGTGCCAGCAGCGTAGGACAGCTTTATGGCTACACCTTC. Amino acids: CASSVGQLYGYTF.

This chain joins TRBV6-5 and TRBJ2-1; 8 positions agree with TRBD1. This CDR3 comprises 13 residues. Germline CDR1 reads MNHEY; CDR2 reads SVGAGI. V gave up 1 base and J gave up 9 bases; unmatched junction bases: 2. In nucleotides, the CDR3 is TGTGCCAGCAGTTACTGGACAGGGAGTGAGCAGTTCTTC. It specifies CASSYWTGSEQFF.

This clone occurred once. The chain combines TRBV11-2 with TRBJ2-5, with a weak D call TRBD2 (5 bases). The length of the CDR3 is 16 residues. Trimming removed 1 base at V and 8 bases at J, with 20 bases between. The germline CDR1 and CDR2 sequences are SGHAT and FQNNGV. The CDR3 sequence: CASSLGVSGMAETQYF. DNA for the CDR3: TGTGCCAGCAGCTTAGGGGTGTCGGGGATGGCAGAAACCCAGTACTTC.

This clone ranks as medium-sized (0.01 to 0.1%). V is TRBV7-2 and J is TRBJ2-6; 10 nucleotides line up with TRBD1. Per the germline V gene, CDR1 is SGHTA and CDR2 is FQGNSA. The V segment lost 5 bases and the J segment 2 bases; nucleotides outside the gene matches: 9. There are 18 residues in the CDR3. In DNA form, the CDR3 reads TGTGCCAGCAGCCACACCGGGACAGGGGAAACTGGGGCCAACGTCCTGACTTTC. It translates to CASSHTGTGETGANVLTF.

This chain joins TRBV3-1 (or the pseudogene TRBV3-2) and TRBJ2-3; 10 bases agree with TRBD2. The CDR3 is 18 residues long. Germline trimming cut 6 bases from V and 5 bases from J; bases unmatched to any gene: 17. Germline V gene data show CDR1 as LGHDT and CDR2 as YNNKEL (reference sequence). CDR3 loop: CASSPEFQRGGLGDTQYF. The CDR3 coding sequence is TGTGCCAGCAGTCCCGAGTTCCAGCGGGGGGGCCTGGGAGATACGCAGTATTTT.

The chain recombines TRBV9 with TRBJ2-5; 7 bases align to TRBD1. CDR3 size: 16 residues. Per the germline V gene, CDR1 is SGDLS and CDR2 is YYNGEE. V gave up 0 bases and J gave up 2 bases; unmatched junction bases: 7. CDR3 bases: TGTGCCAGCAGCGTAGGAGGGGCAGGGGGTCAAGAGACCCAGTACTTC. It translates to CASSVGGAGGQETQYF.

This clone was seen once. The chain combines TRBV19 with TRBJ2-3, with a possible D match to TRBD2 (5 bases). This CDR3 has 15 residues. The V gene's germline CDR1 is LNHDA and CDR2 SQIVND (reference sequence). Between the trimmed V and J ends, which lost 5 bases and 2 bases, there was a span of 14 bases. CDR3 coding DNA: TGTGCCAGTAGTCCGAGCGGAGTGTCCACAGATACGCAGTATTTT. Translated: CASSPSGVSTDTQYF.

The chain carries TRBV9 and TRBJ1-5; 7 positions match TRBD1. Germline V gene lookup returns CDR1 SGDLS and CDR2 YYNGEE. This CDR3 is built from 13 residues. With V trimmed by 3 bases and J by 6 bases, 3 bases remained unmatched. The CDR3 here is CASSADRVQPQHF. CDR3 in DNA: TGTGCCAGCAGCGCCGACAGGGTTCAGCCCCAGCATTTT.

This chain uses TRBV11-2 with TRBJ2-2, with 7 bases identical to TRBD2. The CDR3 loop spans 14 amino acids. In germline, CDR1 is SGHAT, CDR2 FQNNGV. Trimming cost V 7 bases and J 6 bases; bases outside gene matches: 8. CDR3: CASNPLGGAGELFF. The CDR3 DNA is TGTGCCAGCAACCCCTTGGGAGGGGCCGGGGAGCTGTTTTTT.

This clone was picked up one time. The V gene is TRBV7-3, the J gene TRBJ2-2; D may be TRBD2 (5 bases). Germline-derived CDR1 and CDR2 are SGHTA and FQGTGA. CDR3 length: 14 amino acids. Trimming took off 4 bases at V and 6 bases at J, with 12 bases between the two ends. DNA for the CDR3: TGTGCCAGCAGCTCAACTAGTACCGCCGGGGAGCTGTTTTTT. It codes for CASSSTSTAGELFF.

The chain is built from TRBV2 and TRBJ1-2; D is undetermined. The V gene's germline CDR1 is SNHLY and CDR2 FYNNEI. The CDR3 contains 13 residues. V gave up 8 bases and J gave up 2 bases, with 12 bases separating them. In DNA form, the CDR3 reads TGTGCCAGCTCGGCAGGACTAAACTATGGCTACACCTTC. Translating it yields CASSAGLNYGYTF.

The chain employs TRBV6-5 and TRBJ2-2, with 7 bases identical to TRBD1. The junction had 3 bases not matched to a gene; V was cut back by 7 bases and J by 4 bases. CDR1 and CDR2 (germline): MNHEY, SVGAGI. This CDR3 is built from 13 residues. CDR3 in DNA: TGTGCCAGCATTACAGGGGTCACCGGGGAGCTGTTTTTT. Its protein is CASITGVTGELFF.

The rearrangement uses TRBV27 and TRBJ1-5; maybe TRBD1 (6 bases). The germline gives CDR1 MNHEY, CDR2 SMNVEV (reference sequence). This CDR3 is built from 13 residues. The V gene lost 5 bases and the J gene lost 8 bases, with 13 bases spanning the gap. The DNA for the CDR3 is TGTGCCAGCAGTCCGGGGGGGCTGGAGCCCCAGCATTTT. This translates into CASSPGGLEPQHF.

The CDR3 here is CASTGAGGRGGYTF. Written as DNA, the CDR3 is TGTGCCAGCACCGGGGCCGGAGGGCGCGGTGGCTACACCTTC. The V call is TRBV27, the J call TRBJ1-2, with D possibly matching TRBD1 (5 bases). CDR3 length: 14 residues. Per germline, CDR1 MNHEY and CDR2 SMNVEV (reference sequence). V shed 7 bases and J shed 7 bases, with 19 bases lying between them.

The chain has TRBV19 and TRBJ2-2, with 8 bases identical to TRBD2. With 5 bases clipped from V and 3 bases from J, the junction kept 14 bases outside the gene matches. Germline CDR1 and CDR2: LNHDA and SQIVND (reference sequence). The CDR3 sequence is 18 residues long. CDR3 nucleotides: TGTGCCAGTAGTCCCCCGCCCGGTTCTAGCGGGCACACCGGGGAGCTGTTTTTT. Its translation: CASSPPPGSSGHTGELFF.

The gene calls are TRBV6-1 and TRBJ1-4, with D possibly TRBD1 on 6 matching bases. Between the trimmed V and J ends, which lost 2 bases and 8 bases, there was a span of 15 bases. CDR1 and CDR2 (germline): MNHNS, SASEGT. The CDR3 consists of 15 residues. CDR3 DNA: TGTGCCAGCAGTGAACCGGGCAGGGGCAGGGAAAAACTGTTTTTT. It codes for CASSEPGRGREKLFF.

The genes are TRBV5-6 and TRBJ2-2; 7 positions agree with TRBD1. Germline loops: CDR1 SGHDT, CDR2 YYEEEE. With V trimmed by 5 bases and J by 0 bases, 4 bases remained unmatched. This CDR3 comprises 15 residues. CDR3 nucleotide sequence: TGTGCCAGCAGGACAGGGTTCGCGAACACCGGGGAGCTGTTTTTT. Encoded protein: CASRTGFANTGELFF.

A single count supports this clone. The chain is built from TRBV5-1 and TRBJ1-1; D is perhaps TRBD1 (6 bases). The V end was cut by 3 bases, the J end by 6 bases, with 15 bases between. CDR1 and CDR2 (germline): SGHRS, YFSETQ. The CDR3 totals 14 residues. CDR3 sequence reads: CASSSGQHPPEAFF. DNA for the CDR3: TGCGCCAGCAGCTCTGGACAGCACCCCCCTGAAGCTTTCTTT.